This T cell receptor (beta chain) was identified in a study of human T cells and chemical hapten exposure. CDR1 MNHEY and CDR2 SVGAGI come from the germline V gene. The CDR3 is made up of 15 amino acids. V lost 2 bases and J lost 3, with 13 bases in between. TCRdb re-analysed the RACE reads in MiXCR, keeping a single row per CDR3 protein. The sample includes more than 250,000 distinct CDR3 sequences, about 9.4% of them seen just once. Time point indicated: pre-sensitization, week 0. The treatment: therapeutic diphenylcyclopropenone sensitization with weekly scalp DPC. The origin of this receptor is a middle-aged woman with alopecia areata. Some clones in this sample may be carry-over from other donors' samples. V gene TRBV6-5 combines with J gene TRBJ1-1, with D unresolved. The source material was whole blood, sampled in connection with sensitization to the hapten diphenylcyclopropenone (DPC). The CDR3 DNA reads TGTGCCAGCAGTTACCACGGGCGGGGAGACACTGAAGCTTTCTTT. Protein: CASSYHGRGDTEAFF.